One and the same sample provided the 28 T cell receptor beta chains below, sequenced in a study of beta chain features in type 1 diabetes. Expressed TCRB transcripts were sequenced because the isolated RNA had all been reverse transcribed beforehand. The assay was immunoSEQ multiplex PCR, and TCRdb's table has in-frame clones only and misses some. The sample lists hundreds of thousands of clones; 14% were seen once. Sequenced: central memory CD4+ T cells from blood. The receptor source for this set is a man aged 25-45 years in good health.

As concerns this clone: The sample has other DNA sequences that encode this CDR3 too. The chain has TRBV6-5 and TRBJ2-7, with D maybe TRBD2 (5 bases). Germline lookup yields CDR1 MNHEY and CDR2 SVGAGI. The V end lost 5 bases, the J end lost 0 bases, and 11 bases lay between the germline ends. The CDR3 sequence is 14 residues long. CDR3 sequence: CASSRTGSSYEQYV. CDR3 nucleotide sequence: TGTGCCAGCAGTCGAACGGGGAGCTCCTACGAGCAGTACGTC.

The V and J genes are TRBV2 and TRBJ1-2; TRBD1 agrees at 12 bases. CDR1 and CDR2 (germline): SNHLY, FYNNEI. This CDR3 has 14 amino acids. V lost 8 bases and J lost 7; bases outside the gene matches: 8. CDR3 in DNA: TGTGCCAGCGGGCAGGGACAGGGGGCCTCTGGCTACACCTTC. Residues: CASGQGQGASGYTF.

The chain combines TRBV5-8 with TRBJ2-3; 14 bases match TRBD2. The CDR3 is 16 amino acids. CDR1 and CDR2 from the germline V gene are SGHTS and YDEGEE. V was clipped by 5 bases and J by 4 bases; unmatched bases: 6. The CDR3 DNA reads TGTGCCAGCAGTTTCGGACTAGCGGGAGGCGCAGATACGCAGTATTTT. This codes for CASSFGLAGGADTQYF.

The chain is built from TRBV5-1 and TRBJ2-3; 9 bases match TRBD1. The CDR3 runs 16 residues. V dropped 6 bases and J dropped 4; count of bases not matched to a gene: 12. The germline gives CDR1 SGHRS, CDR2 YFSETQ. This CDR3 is CASTTDLQGAADTQYF. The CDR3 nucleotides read TGCGCCAGCACCACCGACCTACAGGGGGCGGCAGATACGCAGTATTTT.

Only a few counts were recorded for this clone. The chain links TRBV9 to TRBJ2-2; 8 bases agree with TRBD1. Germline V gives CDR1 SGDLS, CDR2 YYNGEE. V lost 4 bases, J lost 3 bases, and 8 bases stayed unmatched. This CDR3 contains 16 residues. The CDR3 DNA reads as TGTGCCAGCAGCCCACCGGGACAGGAGTACACCGGGGAGCTGTTTTTT. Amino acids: CASSPPGQEYTGELFF.

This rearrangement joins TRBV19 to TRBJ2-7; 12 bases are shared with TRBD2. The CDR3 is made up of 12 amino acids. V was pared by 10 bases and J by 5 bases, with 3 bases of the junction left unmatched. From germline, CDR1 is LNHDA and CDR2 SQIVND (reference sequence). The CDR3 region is CATTSGSHEQYV. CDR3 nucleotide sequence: TGTGCCACGACTAGCGGGAGCCACGAGCAGTACGTC.

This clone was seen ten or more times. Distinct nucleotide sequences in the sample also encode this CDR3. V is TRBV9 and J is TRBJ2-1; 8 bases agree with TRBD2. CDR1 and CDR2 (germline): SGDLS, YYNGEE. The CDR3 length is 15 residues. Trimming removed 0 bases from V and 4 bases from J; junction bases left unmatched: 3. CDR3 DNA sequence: TGTGCCAGCAGCGTAGGTGCGGGGGGATACAATGAGCAGTTCTTC. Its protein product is CASSVGAGGYNEQFF.

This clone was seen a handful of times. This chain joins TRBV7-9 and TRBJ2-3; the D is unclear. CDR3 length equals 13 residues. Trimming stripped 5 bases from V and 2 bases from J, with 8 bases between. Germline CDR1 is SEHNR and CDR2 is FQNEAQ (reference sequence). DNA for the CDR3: TGTGCCAGCAGCCCGACTTTCACAGATACGCAGTATTTT. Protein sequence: CASSPTFTDTQYF.

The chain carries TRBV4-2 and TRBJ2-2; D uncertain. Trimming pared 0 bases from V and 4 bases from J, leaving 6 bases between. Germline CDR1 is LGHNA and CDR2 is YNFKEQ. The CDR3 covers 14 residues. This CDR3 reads CASSQDRSTGELFF. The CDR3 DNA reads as TGTGCCAGCAGCCAAGATAGGTCCACCGGGGAGCTGTTTTTT.

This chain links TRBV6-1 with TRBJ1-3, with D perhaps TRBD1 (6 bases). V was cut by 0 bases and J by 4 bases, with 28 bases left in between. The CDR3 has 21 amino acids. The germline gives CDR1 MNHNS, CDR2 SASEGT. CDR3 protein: CASSEASPPGHPRPRGNTIYF. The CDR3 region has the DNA TGTGCCAGCAGTGAAGCCTCTCCACCGGGACACCCAAGACCTAGAGGAAACACCATATATTTT.

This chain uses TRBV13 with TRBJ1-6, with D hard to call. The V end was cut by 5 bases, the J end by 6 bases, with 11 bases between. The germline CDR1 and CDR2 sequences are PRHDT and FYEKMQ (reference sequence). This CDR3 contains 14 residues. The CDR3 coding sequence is TGTGCCAGCAGCCGGAGACGGGGTAATTCACCCCTCCACTTT. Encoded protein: CASSRRRGNSPLHF.

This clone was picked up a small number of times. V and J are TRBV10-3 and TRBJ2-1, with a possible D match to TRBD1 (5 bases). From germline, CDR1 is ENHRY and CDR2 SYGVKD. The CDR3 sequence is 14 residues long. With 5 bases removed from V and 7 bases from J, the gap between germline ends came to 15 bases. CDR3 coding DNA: TGTGCCATCAGTCAAAGGACACGGCGAAATGAGCAGTTCTTC. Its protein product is CAISQRTRRNEQFF.

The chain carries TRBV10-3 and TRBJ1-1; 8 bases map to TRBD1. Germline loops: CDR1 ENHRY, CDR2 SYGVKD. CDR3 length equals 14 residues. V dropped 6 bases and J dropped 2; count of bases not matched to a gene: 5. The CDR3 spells CAIRKTGDNTEAFF. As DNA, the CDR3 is TGTGCCATCAGGAAGACAGGGGATAACACTGAAGCTTTCTTT.

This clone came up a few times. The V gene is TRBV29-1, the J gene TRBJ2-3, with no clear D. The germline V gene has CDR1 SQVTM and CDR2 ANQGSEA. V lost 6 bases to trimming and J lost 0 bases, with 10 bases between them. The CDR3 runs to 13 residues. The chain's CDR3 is CSVVKSSTDTQYF. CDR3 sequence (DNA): TGCAGCGTCGTTAAATCCAGCACAGATACGCAGTATTTT.

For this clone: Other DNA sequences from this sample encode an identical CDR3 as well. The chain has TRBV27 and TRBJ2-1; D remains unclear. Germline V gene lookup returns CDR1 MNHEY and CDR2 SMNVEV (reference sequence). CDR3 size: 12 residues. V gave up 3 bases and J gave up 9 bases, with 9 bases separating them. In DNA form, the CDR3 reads TGTGCCAGCAGTTTTAGGGTTGGTGAGCAGTTCTTC. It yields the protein CASSFRVGEQFF.

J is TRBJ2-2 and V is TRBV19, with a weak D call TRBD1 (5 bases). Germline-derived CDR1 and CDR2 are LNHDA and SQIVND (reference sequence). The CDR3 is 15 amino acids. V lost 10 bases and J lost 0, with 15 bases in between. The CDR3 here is CATQGAATNTGELFF. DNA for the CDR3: TGTGCCACTCAAGGGGCTGCTACGAACACCGGGGAGCTGTTTTTT.

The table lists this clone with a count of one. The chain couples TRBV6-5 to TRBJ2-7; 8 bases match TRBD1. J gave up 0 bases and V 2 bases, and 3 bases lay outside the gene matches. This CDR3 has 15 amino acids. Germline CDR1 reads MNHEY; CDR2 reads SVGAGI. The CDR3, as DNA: TGTGCCAGCAGTTACGGACAGGGTCTCTCCTACGAGCAGTACGTC. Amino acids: CASSYGQGLSYEQYV.

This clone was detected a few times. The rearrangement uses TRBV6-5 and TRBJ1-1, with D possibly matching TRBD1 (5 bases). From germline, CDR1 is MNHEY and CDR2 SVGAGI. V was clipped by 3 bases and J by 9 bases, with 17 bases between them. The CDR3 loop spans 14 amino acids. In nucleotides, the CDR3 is TGTGCCAGCAGTTATTTGCAGGGAAGCGCCCAAGCTTTCTTT. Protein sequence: CASSYLQGSAQAFF.

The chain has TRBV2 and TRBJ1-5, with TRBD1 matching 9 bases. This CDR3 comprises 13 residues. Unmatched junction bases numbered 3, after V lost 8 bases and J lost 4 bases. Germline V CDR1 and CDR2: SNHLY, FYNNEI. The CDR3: CASGQGQNQPQHF. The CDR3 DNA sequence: TGTGCCAGCGGACAGGGGCAAAATCAGCCCCAGCATTTT.

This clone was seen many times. The CDR3 spells CSVDKKLYNEQFF. The CDR3 DNA reads TGCAGCGTGGACAAGAAGCTCTACAATGAGCAGTTCTTC. The rearrangement uses TRBV29-1 and TRBJ2-1, with a weak D call TRBD1 (5 bases). Trimming took 6 bases from V and 3 from J, leaving 12 bases between them. This CDR3 spans 13 amino acids. The germline V gene encodes CDR1 SQVTM and CDR2 ANQGSEA.

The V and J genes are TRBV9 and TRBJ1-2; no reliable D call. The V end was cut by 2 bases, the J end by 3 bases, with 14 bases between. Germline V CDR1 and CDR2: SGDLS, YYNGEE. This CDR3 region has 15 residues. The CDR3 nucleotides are TGTGCCAGCAGCGTTTCCCCCGAAGTTCACTATGGCTACACCTTC. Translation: CASSVSPEVHYGYTF. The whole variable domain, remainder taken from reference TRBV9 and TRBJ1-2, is DSGVTQTPKHLITATGQRVTLRCSPRSGDLSVYWYQQSLDQGLQFLIQYYNGEERAKGNILERFSAQQFPDLHSELNLSSLELGDSALYFCASSVSPEVHYGYTFGSGTRLTVV.

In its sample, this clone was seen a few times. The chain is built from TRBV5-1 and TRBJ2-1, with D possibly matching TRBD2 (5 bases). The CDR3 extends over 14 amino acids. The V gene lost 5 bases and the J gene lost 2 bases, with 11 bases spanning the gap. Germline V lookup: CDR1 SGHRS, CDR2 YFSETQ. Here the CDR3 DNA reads TGCGCCAGCAGAAGGGAGTCCCCCTACAATGAGCAGTTCTTC. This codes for CASRRESPYNEQFF.

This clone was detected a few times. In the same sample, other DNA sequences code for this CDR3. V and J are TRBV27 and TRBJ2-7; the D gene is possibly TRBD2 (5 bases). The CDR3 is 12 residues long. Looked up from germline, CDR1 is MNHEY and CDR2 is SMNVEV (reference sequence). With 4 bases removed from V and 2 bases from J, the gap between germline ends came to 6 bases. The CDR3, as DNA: TGTGCCAGCAGTTCCGGGACCTACGAGCAGTACTTC. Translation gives CASSSGTYEQYF.

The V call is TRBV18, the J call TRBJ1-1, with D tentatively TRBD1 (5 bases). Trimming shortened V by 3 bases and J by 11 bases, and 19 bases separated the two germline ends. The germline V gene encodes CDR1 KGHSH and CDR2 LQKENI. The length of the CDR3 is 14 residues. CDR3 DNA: TGTGCCAGCTCACCCGGAGTGGGACGCTTTGAGGCTTTCTTT. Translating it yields CASSPGVGRFEAFF.

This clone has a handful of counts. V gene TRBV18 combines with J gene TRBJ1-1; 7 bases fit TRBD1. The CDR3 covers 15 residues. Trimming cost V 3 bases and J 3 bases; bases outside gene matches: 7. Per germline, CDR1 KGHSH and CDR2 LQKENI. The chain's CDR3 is CASSPATGSHTEAFF. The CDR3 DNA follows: TGTGCCAGCTCACCGGCGACAGGGTCGCACACTGAAGCTTTCTTT.

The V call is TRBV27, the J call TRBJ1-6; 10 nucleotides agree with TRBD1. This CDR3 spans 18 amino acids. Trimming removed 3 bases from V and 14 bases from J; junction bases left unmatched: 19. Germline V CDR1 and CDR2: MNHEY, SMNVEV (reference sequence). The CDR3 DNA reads TGTGCCAGCAGTTTCCAAACAGTGGGACAGGGGTTATTCGGGGCCCTCCACTTT. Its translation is CASSFQTVGQGLFGALHF.

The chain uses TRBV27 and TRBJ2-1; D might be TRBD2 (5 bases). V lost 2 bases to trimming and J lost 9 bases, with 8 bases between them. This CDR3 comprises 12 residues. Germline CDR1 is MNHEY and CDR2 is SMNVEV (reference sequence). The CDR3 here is CASSLTGFEQFF. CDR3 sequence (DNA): TGTGCCAGCAGTTTAACGGGGTTTGAGCAGTTCTTC.

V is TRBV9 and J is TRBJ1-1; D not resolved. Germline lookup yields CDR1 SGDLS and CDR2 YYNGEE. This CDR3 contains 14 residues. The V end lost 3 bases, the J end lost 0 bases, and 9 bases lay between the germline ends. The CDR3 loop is CASSATFMNTEAFF. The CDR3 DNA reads TGTGCCAGCAGCGCGACCTTCATGAACACTGAAGCTTTCTTT.